This TCR beta chain comes out of a study of cytomegalovirus exposure and HLA in healthy donors. This CDR3 is 15 amino acids long. CDR1 and CDR2 from the germline V gene are SGHKS and YYEKEE (reference sequence). V dropped 0 bases and J dropped 3 bases, with 13 bases sitting between them. The study's findings and limits: With later analysis, a missense DCLRE1C variant became linked to TCR beta V- and J-gene trimming. Analysis performed later showed TCR beta chains linked to HLA being more clonally expanded than equally common others.

Turning to this clone: The antigen remains undetermined.

Vbeta (60) and Jbeta (13) primers were used in the PCR. The data were produced by immunoSEQ multiplex PCR, yet TCRdb's version contains in-frame clones alone and is incomplete. The table lists about 130,000 clones, roughly 84% of them singletons. Sample: PBMCs. The TCR comes from a girl aged 2 to 10 in good health and CMV-seronegative. V and J are TRBV5-5 and TRBJ2-7; the D gene is possibly TRBD1 (5 bases). DNA of the CDR3: TGTGCCAGCAGCTTGGTACAGGATGTTGTCTACGAGCAGTACTTC. This translates into CASSLVQDVVYEQYF.